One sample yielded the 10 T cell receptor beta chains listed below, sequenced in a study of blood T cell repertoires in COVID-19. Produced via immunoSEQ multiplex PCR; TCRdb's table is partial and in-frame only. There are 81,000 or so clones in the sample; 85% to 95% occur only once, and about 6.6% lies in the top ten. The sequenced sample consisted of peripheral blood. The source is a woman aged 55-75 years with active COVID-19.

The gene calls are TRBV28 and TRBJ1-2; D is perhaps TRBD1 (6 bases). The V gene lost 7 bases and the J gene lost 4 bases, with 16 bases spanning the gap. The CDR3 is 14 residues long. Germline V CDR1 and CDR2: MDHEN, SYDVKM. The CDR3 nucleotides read TGTGCCAGCACCGCGGCGGGGGCGGGCTATGGCTACACCTTC. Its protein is CASTAAGAGYGYTF.

The CDR3 nucleotides read TGTGCCAGCAGTTTAGCGAGCTCTAGAATAGTCTCACCCCTCCACTTT. It encodes CASSLASSRIVSPLHF. The V gene is TRBV27, the J gene TRBJ1-6; D gene unclear. CDR1 and CDR2 (germline): MNHEY, SMNVEV (reference sequence). V lost 2 bases and J lost 10, with 18 bases in between. This CDR3 has 16 amino acids.

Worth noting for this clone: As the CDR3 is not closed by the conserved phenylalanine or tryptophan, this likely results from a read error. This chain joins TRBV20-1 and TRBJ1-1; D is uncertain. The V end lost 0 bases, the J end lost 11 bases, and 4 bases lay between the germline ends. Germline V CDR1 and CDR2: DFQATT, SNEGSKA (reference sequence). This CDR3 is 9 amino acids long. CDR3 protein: CSARDEAFL. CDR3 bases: TGCAGTGCTAGAGATGAGGCTTTCCTT.

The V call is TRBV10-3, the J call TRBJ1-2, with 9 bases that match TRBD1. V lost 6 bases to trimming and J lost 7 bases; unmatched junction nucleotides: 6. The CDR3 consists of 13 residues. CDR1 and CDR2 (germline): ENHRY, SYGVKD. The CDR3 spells CAISRDRAPGYTF. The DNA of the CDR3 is TGTGCCATCAGCCGGGACAGGGCACCTGGCTACACCTTC.

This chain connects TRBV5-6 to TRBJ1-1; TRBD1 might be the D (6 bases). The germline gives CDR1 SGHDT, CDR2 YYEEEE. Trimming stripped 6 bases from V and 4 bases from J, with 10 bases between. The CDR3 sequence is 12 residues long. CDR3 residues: CASTRGATEAFF. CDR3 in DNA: TGTGCCAGCACCAGGGGAGCCACTGAAGCTTTCTTT.

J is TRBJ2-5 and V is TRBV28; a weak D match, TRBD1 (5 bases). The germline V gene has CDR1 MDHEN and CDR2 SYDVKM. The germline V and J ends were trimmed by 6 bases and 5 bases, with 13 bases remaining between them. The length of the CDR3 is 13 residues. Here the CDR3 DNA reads TGTGCCAGCAGAGGAACAGGTCCGGAGACCCAGTACTTC. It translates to CASRGTGPETQYF. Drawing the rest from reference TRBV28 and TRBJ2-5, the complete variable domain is DVKVTQSSRYLVKRTGEKVFLECVQDMDHENMFWYRQDPGLGLRLIYFSYDVKMKEKGDIPEGYSVSREKKERFSLILESASTNQTSMYLCASRGTGPETQYFGPGTRLLVL.

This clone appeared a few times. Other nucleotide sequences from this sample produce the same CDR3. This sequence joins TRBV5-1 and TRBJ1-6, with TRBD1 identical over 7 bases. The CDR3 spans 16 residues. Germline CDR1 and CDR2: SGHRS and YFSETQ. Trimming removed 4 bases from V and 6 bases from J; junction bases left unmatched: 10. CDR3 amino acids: CASSLPTGKSNSPLHF. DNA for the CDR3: TGCGCCAGCAGCCTCCCGACAGGGAAGAGTAATTCACCCCTCCACTTT.

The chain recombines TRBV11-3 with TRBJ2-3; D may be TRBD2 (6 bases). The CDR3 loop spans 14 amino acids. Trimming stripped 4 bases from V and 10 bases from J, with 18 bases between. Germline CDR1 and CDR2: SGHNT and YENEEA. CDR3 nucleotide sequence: TGTGCCAGCAGCTCCTTTGCGGGGCTTCGTGCGCAGTATTTT. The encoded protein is CASSSFAGLRAQYF.

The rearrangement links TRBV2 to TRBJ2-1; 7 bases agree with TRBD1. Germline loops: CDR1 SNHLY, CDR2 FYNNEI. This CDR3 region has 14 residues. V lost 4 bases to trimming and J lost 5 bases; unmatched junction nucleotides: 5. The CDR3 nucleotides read TGTGCCAGCAGTGTAGGGACAGCAAACAATGAGCAGTTCTTC. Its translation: CASSVGTANNEQFF.

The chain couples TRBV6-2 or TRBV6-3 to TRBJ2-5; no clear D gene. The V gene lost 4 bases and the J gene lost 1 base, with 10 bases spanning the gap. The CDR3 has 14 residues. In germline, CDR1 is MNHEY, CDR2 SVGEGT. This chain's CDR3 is CASSSTQTQETQYF. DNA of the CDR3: TGTGCCAGCAGTTCAACACAGACCCAAGAGACCCAGTACTTC.